This TCR beta chain was recovered during a study of cytomegalovirus exposure and HLA in healthy donors. Study findings and constraints: Altogether, about 160 TCR beta chains were recorded as cytomegalovirus-associated. A later analysis linked 15,000 to 20,000 TCR beta sequences to HLA alleles at 0.05 false discovery rate.

Primers: 60 Vbeta forward and 13 Jbeta reverse. This table comes from immunoSEQ multiplex PCR, and its TCRdb copy is limited to in-frame clones, with some not included. The data contain a few hundred thousand clones, 70% to 90% of them singletons. CDR3 size: 12 residues. Germline trimming cut 4 bases from V and 6 bases from J; bases unmatched to any gene: 2. Germline CDR1 is MNHEY and CDR2 is SMNVEV (reference sequence). A remark on this clone: Antigen unknown.

V usage is TRBV27 and J usage is TRBJ1-1; 7 bases align to TRBD1. The sequencing input was PBMCs. This TCR came from a woman in her fifties or sixties in good health and CMV-seropositive. This CDR3 reads CASSYGQAEAFF. The CDR3 nucleotides are TGTGCCAGCAGTTATGGACAGGCTGAAGCTTTCTTT.